Reported below is one T cell receptor beta chain. The entry originates in a study of T cell clones after liver transplantation. The wider study: Samples came from ITN030ST, which attempted immunosuppression withdrawal within 2 years of liver transplantation. TCRbeta sequencing after a pre-transplant mixed lymphocyte reaction identified graft-donor-reactive clones, later tracked in post-transplant blood. Pre-transplant mixed lymphocyte reactions yielded third-party-reactive TCRbeta sequences as comparators for graft-donor-reactive sequences. Timepoints were pre-transplant, pre-withdrawal, and after withdrawal was completed or failed.

V was shortened by 5 bases and J by 4 bases, with 12 bases between the two germline ends. The CDR3 has 13 residues. Germline-derived CDR1 and CDR2 are SEHNR and FQNEAQ (reference sequence). Here immunoSEQ multiplex PCR was the method, and the copy in TCRdb shows in-frame clones only, minus some. Of 70,000 or so clones in the sample, over 90% were seen once. The chain couples TRBV7-9 to TRBJ2-7; D tentatively fits TRBD1 or TRBD2 (6 bases each). The sample in question was CD4+ T cells from blood, obtained around 25 months after liver transplant. The source is a human patient who received a liver transplant. Certain T cells may be donor cells from the graft. DNA for the CDR3: TGTGCCAGCAGCACGAGGGGGAGGTACGAGCAGTACTTC. Protein sequence: CASSTRGRYEQYF.